This TCR beta chain was observed in a study of human T cells and chemical hapten exposure. From germline, CDR1 is DFQATT and CDR2 SNEGSKA (reference sequence). J gave up 8 bases and V 3 bases, and 6 bases lay outside the gene matches. The CDR3 sequence is 13 residues long. TCRdb itself ran the RACE reads through MiXCR, one entry per CDR3 protein. The repertoire consists of about 97,000 distinct CDR3 sequences, with about 28% occurring once and the leading ten covering 10%. This clonotype appeared a few times. Sample time point: patch test 3, about 24 weeks after DPC sensitization. The treatment here: therapeutic diphenylcyclopropenone sensitization with weekly scalp DPC.

This rearrangement joins TRBV20-1 to TRBJ2-1; 8 bases are shared with TRBD2. The sequenced sample was whole blood, obtained in connection with sensitization to the hapten diphenylcyclopropenone (DPC). This clonotype was sampled from a man aged 35 to 55 with alopecia areata. Some clones in this sample may be carry-over from other donors' samples. The CDR3 protein is CSASGRASHEQFF. CDR3 nucleotide sequence: TGCAGTGCTAGCGGGAGGGCCTCTCATGAGCAGTTCTTC.